This TCR beta chain was identified in a study of T cell responses to AZD1222 COVID-19 vaccine. Study observations and caveats: Researchers report vaccine-associated CD4 TCRs spanning spike, with dominance at 160-218 and 743-854. Most donors were white British and more were female, and clonal diversity was possibly underestimated.

Germline assignment: CDR1 LNHDA and CDR2 SQIVND (reference sequence). This CDR3 contains 16 residues. The ends lost 5 bases at V and 4 bases at J; junction bases unmatched: 10. Notes on this clone: Antigen specificity is unknown.

Repertoires were generated with immunoSEQ multiplex PCR, while TCRdb's copy carries only in-frame clones and drops some. The sample lists about 190,000 clones, around nine tenths occurring once. V usage is TRBV19 and J usage is TRBJ1-5; 8 bases align to TRBD1. The sequences come from peripheral blood, collected 28 days after the second dose of the MenACWY control vaccine. This TCR came from an adult who received the MenACWY meningococcal vaccine as a control. CDR3 in DNA: TGTGCCAGTAGTGATTGGACAGGGATGGGTAATCAGCCCCAGCATTTT. Its translation: CASSDWTGMGNQPQHF.